The source of this T cell receptor beta chain is a study of identical twins. Using its own MiXCR run on the 5' RACE reads, TCRdb lists one record per CDR3 protein. Of about 1.7 million distinct CDR3 sequences in the sample, under 35% were seen once. The germline V gene has CDR1 SGHTA and CDR2 FQGNSA. V was clipped by 5 bases and J by 5 bases, with 12 bases between them. The CDR3 has 13 amino acids. Broader study findings: Without tracking the same donors, conclusions rested on cross-sectional statistical analysis. Models underestimated TCR alpha sharing (out-of-frame) in monozygotic twins. Weaker excess sharing between twins was seen in beta out-of-frame sequences. Within cord blood, abundant beta clonotypes carried fewer insertions, but memory repertoires showed no such trend.

This clonotype was counted between two and nine times. Its antigen is as yet unknown. The origin of this receptor is a newborn girl in good health. Sequencing was carried out using cord blood. The chain uses TRBV7-2 and TRBJ1-2; a weak D match, TRBD1 (6 bases). The CDR3 is CASSTLGQYGYTF. The DNA for the CDR3 is TGTGCCAGCAGCACCCTCGGACAGTATGGCTACACCTTC.